This TCR beta chain was recovered during a study of control samples from healthy donors and cancer patients. Clones were read by immunoSEQ multiplex PCR, and TCRdb kept only the in-frame ones, dropping some. The data hold about 140,000 clones, with more than 85% observed a single time. This CDR3 is built from 14 residues. Trimming took 5 bases from V and 4 from J; bases not matched to a gene: 4. Germline CDR1 is SNHLY and CDR2 is FYNNEI. The sequencing sample was made of blood. The origin of this receptor is a woman aged 30 to 39 in good health. The chain has TRBV2 and TRBJ1-1; 10 bases line up with TRBD1. The CDR3 spells CASSFGTGATEAFF. CDR3 sequence (DNA): TGTGCCAGCAGTTTCGGGACAGGGGCCACTGAAGCTTTCTTT.